The entry that follows covers one T cell receptor (beta chain) sequence. It has no known antigen specificity. Base qualities are not recorded, but no much larger clone differs from it by a single base. Via the germline V gene, CDR1 is SGHAT and CDR2 FQNNGV. From cysteine to phenylalanine, the CDR3 is 15 amino acids long. Only CDR3 DNA is held: 45 bases, read in frame from base 1. A distance of 17 bases separates the germline ends of V and J, which lose 6 bases and 5 bases respectively. The time point label corresponds to: baseline before first vaccination. Vaccinee samples were obtained from the UK trials COV001 and COV002, which included a single-blind randomized controlled phase 2/3 trial of AZD1222 (ChAdOx1 nCoV-19) in healthy adults. For TCRbeta chain sequencing, PBMC samples were collected from trial participants at day 0 and at day 28 after the second dose. The CDR3 regions of human TCRbeta chains were subjected to immunosequencing. On the authors' methods: Repertoire TCRs were matched against a reference library of SARS-CoV-2-specific TCRs generated with the MIRA antigen-specificity platform. Breadth meant the fraction of unique TCRs that were SARS-CoV-2-associated, whereas depth meant the fraction of total T cells that were SARS-CoV-2-associated. Each spike-specific TCR was assigned to its reactive spike region and to a CD4 or CD8 class using the MIRA data. Log10-transformed breadth and depth values were compared by one-way ANOVA with Sidak's multiple comparisons tests. TCRdb mirrors the immuneACCESS table, restricted to in-frame sequences. Some clones are absent from its copies; in checked studies, under half trace to an unresolved V gene, and the reason for the others is unknown. The V and J calls and clone size were taken over from that table, and D and trimming were inferred from the DNA. In this sample the table shows some 130,000 clones, 70% to 90% of which occur a single time. The top ten clones comprise about 22% of the sample.

This sample was taken from a study of T cell responses to AZD1222 COVID-19 vaccine (dated by TCRdb to 2020 to 2023). Regarding the research as a whole: AZD1222 recipients whose second dose came at about 4 weeks and those whose second dose came at about 12 weeks were combined into one group, since spike-specific TCR depth and breadth did not differ between the two schedules. A total of about 230 trial participants underwent TCR sequencing, of whom some 210 received two doses of AZD1222 and some 25 received two doses of the MenACWY control vaccine. Trial participants were enrolled by age into subgroups of 18-55, 56-69 and 70-plus years, and around 150, 28 and 57 TCR-sequenced participants, respectively, were included in these subgroups.

What the authors observed across the whole study: After two AZD1222 doses, both the breadth and the depth of spike-specific TCRs were significantly higher than at day 0 and than in MenACWY recipients. Participants were mostly white British and included more females than males, and it was suggested by the authors that clonal diversity may have been underestimated. Conclusions about previously exposed vaccinees are limited, since just six AZD1222 recipients were seropositive for SARS-CoV-2 at baseline. Reportedly, close to half of the unique spike-specific TCRs recognized epitopes lying outside the regions that are mutated in the B.1.351 and B.1.1.7 variants. The vaccine-associated CD4 TCRs covered the entire spike protein, and the dominant responses fell in regions 160-218 and 743-854. The 56-69-year group was small, and its depth increase did not reach significance, likely because of low power. No day 14 peak-response samples were available, so repertoires were characterized only after the peak T cell response.

The chain couples TRBV11-2 to TRBJ2-1; the D region may be TRBD1 or TRBD2, each matching 6 bases equally. This clonotype was obtained from an adult in good health. The specimen was peripheral blood, collected on day 0 of AZD1222 vaccination. The CDR3 in this case is CASSPSEGGNNEQFF. The DNA sequence is as follows: TGTGCCAGCAGTCCCTCTGAGGGGGGAAACAATGAGCAGTTCTTC.